A single sample gave rise to the 9 T cell receptor beta chains below, sequenced in a study of vaccination and CD4 T cells after COVID-19. Treatment in this sample: roughly 11-day PBMC culture with coronavirus spike peptide pools or control peptides (ViraFEST assay). What these receptors recognize is not known. The Oncomine TCR Beta short-read assay was what sequenced the DNA obtained from cultured CD4+ T cells. TCRdb recomputed calls from the PCR reads with MiXCR, one row per CDR3 protein. The sample consists of 2,500 to 3,500 distinct CDR3 sequences, over 20% of them appearing once. Sequenced here: CD4+ T cells from blood, cultured in vitro, sampled after SARS-CoV-2 vaccination. The receptors stem from a human donor who had recovered from COVID-19.

The chain employs TRBV6-5 and TRBJ1-6; D is unresolved. V dropped 0 bases and J dropped 7 bases, with 16 bases sitting between them. Germline CDR1 MNHEY, CDR2 SVGAGI. This CDR3 has 17 amino acids. Here the CDR3 reads CASSYSTLLSRNSPLHF. For the CDR3, the DNA is TGTGCCAGCAGTTACTCGACTCTACTGTCCCGGAATTCACCCCTCCACTTT.

The rearrangement uses TRBV6-2 or TRBV6-3 and TRBJ1-2; TRBD1 matches at 7 bases. The CDR3 totals 13 residues. Unmatched junction bases numbered 5, after V lost 2 bases and J lost 8 bases. In germline, CDR1 is MNHEY, CDR2 SVGEGT. The CDR3 nucleotides are TGTGCCAGCAGTTACCGGGGACAGAGCGGCTACACCTTC. As protein: CASSYRGQSGYTF.

This clonotype has only a few counts. The rearrangement links TRBV5-1 to TRBJ1-2, with TRBD1 identical over 8 bases. V was clipped by 1 base and J by 3 bases; unmatched bases: 5. Germline CDR1 and CDR2: SGHRS and YFSETQ. The CDR3 totals 15 residues. The DNA of the CDR3 is TGCGCCAGCAGCTTGTCAGGGGGCGAGTACTATGGCTACACCTTC. Residues: CASSLSGGEYYGYTF.

V and J are TRBV5-4 and TRBJ2-7, with D uncertain. V gave up 6 bases and J gave up 4 bases, with 17 bases separating them. Germline V gives CDR1 SGHNT, CDR2 YYREEE (reference sequence). The length of the CDR3 is 14 residues. The CDR3 DNA is TGTGCCAGCACAGTGGACCGATTATTATACGAGCAGTACTTC. Translating it yields CASTVDRLLYEQYF.

J is TRBJ1-6 and V is TRBV5-6; D remains unclear. V was shortened by 2 bases and J by 9 bases, with 9 bases between the two germline ends. The CDR3 extends over 13 amino acids. CDR1 and CDR2 (germline): SGHDT, YYEEEE. CDR3 bases: TGTGCCAGCAGCTTTGACCGGGCTTCACCCCTCCACTTT. Protein product: CASSFDRASPLHF.

The chain is built from TRBV4-1 and TRBJ1-2; D unresolved. The CDR3 contains 15 residues. Germline CDR1 MGHRA, CDR2 YSYEKL. The V gene lost 1 base and the J gene lost 8 bases, with 17 bases spanning the gap. This CDR3 reads CASSQVGQATGGYTF. The DNA of the CDR3 is TGCGCCAGCAGCCAAGTAGGGCAGGCGACGGGCGGCTACACCTTC.

As to this clonotype: A much larger clone lies one base from this, so it may be a read error. This chain uses TRBV20-1 with TRBJ1-5, with 7 bases aligning to TRBD1. The V segment lost 5 bases and the J segment 6 bases; nucleotides outside the gene matches: 7. The CDR3 runs 13 residues. Germline V CDR1 and CDR2: DFQATT, SNEGSKA (reference sequence). The CDR3 DNA is TGCAGTGCTGGGGAAGGGGGCGGTCAGCCCCAGCATTTT. Its translation: CSAGEGGGQPQHF.

This clonotype is medium-sized. The rearrangement links TRBV20-1 to TRBJ1-2, with D possibly being TRBD1 (6 bases). Trimming took 7 bases from V and 5 from J, leaving 17 bases between them. Germline lookup yields CDR1 DFQATT and CDR2 SNEGSKA (reference sequence). The CDR3 totals 13 residues. The CDR3 DNA reads TGCAGTGGGGACGGGGGGGCCGGTTATGGCTACACCTTC. Protein product: CSGDGGAGYGYTF.

This clonotype was observed a few times. This CDR3 reads CASSSPGTGARYQYF. The CDR3 DNA is TGTGCCAGCAGTTCTCCCGGGACAGGGGCAAGATACCAGTACTTC. The J gene is TRBJ2-5, the V gene TRBV28, with 10 bases aligning to TRBD1. Germline V gene sequence: CDR1 MDHEN, CDR2 SYDVKM. J was trimmed by 10 bases and V by 4 bases; bases with no gene match: 12. The CDR3 contains 15 residues.